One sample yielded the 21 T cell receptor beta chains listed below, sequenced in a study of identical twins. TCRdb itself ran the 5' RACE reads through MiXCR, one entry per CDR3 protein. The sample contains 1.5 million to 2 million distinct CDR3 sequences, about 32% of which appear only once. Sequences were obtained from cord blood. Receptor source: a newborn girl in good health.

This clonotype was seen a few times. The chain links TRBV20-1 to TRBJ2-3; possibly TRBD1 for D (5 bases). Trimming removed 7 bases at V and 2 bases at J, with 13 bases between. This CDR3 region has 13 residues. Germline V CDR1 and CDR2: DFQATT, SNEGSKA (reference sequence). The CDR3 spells CSGTRLNTDTQYF. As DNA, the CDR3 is TGCAGTGGGACACGCCTGAACACAGATACGCAGTATTTT.

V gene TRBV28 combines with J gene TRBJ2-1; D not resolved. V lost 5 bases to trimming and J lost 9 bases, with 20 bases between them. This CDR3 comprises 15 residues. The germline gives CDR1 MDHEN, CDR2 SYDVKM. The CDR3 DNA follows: TGTGCCAGCAGTGCAGAACCGGTTGGGGTGTCTGAGCAGTTCTTC. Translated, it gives CASSAEPVGVSEQFF.

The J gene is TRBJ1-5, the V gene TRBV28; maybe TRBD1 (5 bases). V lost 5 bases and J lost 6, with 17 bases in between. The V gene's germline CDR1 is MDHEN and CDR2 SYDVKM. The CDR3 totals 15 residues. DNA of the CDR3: TGTGCCAGCAGTCCCTCCGGGACTCAGGGTCAGCCCCAGCATTTT. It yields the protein CASSPSGTQGQPQHF.

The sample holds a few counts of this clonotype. CDR3 region: CASSGLRTSGGINEQFF. The CDR3 DNA reads as TGTGCCAGCAGCGGGTTACGGACTAGCGGGGGGATCAATGAGCAGTTCTTC. This chain links TRBV11-2 with TRBJ2-1; TRBD2 matches at 14 bases. The trim removed 5 bases at V and 6 bases at J, leaving 9 bases unmatched. This CDR3 region has 17 residues. Germline loops: CDR1 SGHAT, CDR2 FQNNGV.

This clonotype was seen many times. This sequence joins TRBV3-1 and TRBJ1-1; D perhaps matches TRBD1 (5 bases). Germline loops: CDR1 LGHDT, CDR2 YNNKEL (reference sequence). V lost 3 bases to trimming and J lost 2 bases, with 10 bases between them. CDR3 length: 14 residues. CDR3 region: CASSQETVNTEAFF. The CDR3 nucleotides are TGTGCCAGCAGCCAGGAGACAGTAAACACTGAAGCTTTCTTT.

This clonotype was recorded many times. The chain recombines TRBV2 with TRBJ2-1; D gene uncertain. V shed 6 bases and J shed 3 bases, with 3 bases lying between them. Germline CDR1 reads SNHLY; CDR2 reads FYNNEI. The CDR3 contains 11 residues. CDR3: CASRDYNEQFF. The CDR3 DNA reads TGTGCCAGCAGGGACTACAATGAGCAGTTCTTC.

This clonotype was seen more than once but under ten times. The CDR3 DNA follows: TGTGCCAGCAGCGGACTCCCGGGTTGGGAGGGTACGCAGTATTTT. This sequence encodes CASSGLPGWEGTQYF. The chain links TRBV5-4 to TRBJ2-3, with TRBD2 matching 7 bases. Germline CDR1 SGHNT, CDR2 YYREEE (reference sequence). The J segment lost 8 bases and the V segment lost 4 bases, leaving 13 bases of the junction unmatched. The CDR3 consists of 15 residues.

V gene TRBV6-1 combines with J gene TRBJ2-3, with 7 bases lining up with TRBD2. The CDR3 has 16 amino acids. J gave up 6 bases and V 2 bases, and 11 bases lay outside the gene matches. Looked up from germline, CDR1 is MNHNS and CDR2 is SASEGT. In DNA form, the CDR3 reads TGTGCCAGCAGTGAAAGGCGGGGGTCCCTAGGGGATACGCAGTATTTT. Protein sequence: CASSERRGSLGDTQYF.

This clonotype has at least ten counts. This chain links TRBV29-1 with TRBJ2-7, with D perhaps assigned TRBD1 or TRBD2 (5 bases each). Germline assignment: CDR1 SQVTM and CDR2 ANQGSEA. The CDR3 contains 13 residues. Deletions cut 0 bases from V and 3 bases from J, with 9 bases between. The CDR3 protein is CSVEDPGGYEQYF. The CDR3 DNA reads TGCAGCGTTGAAGATCCTGGGGGCTACGAGCAGTACTTC.

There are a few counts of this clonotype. The CDR3 loop is CASSEGVTETQYF. CDR3 coding DNA: TGTGCCAGCAGTGAGGGGGTCACCGAGACCCAGTACTTC. J is TRBJ2-5 and V is TRBV2, with D perhaps assigned TRBD1 or TRBD2 (5 bases each). V was cut by 3 bases and J by 5 bases, with 10 bases left in between. The germline gives CDR1 SNHLY, CDR2 FYNNEI. The CDR3 extends over 13 amino acids.

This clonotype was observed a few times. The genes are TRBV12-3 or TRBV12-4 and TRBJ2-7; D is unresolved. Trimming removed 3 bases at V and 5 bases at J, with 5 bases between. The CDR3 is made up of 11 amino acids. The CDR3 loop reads CASSFFDEQYF. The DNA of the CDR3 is TGTGCCAGCAGTTTCTTCGACGAGCAGTACTTC.

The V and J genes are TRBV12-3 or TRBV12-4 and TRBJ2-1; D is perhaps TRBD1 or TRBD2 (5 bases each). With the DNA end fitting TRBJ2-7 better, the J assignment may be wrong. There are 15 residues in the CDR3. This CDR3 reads CASSFRDLPYNEQYF. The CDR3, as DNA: TGTGCCAGCAGTTTCCGGGACCTGCCATACAATGAGCAGTACTTC.

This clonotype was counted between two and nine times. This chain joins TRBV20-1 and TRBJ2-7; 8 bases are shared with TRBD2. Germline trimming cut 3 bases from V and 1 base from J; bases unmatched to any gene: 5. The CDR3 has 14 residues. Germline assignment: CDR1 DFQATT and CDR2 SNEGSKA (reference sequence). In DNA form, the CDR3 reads TGCAGTGCTAGGGAAAGCGGGAGTTCCTACGAGCAGTACTTC. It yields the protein CSARESGSSYEQYF.

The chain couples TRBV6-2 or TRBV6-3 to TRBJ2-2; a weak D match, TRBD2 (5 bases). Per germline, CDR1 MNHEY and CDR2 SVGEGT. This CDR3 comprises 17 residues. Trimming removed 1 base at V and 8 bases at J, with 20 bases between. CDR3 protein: CASSYWGALAPFGELFF. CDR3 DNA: TGTGCCAGCAGTTACTGGGGAGCCCTGGCCCCTTTTGGGGAGCTGTTTTTT.

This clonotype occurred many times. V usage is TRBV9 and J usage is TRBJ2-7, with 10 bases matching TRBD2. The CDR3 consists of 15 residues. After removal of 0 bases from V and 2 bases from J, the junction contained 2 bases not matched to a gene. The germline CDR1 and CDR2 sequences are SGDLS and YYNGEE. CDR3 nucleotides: TGTGCCAGCAGCGTAGGGACTAGCGGTACCTACGAGCAGTACTTC. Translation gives CASSVGTSGTYEQYF.

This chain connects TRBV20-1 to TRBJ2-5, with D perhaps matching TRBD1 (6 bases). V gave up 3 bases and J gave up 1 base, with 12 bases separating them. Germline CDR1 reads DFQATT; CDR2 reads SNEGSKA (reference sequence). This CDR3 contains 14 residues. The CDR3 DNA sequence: TGCAGTGCTAGCGGCAGGGGCCCCCAAGAGACCCAGTACTTC. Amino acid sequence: CSASGRGPQETQYF.

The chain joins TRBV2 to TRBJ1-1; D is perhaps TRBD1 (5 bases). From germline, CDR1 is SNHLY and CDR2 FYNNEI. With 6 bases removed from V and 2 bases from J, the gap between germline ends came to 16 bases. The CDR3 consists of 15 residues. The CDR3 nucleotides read TGTGCCAGCAGGCCCTCGGGGCTAGGAAACACTGAAGCTTTCTTT. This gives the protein CASRPSGLGNTEAFF.

The CDR3 bases are TGTGCCAGCAGCAGCAGGGGTCTTGGTTATCAGCCCCAGCATTTT. It codes for CASSSRGLGYQPQHF. The gene calls are TRBV21-1 and TRBJ1-5; TRBD1 is the table's D call, not checked against the DNA. TRBV21-1 is designated a pseudogene. The CDR3 consists of 15 residues.

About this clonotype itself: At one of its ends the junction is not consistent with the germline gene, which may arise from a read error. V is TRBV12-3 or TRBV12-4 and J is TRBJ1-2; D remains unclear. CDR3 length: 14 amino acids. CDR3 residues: CASSPQGLWNGCTF. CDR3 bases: TGTGCCAGCAGCCCCCAAGGGCTCTGGAATGGCTGCACCTTC.

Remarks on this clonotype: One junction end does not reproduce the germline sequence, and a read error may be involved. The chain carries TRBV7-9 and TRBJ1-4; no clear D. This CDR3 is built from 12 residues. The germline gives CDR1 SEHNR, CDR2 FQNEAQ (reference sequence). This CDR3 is CSSSPDRLKLFF. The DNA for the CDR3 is TGTTCCAGCAGCCCGGACCGGTTGAAACTGTTTTTT.

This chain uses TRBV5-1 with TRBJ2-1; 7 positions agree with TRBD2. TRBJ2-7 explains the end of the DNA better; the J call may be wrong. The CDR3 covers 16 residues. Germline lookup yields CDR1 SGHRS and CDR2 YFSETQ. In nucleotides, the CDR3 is TGCGCCAGCAGACCCTTTGCGGGGGACTCCTACAATGAGCAGTACTTC. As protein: CASRPFAGDSYNEQYF.